This is a list of T cell receptor beta chains from one sample in a study of shared clonotypes between healthy human individuals. Clones were sequenced by immunoSEQ multiplex PCR, and TCRdb holds only the in-frame ones, with some missing. This table has millions of clones, approximately 92% appearing once. The sequencing sample was made of naive CD4+ T cells sorted from blood. These receptors all come from a young man in good health. The CDR3 runs from the conserved cysteine through the conserved F or W. D genes are given only for firm matches. A row's size may be missing; if present it is once, few, many or a size class.

d_call | clone_size | cdr3_length | j_call | v_call | cdr3_nt | cdr3_aa
. | . | 13 | TRBJ1-1 | TRBV7-9 | TGTGCCAGCAGCTTAGGATTGGTAACTGAAGCTTTCTTT | CASSLGLVTEAFF
. | once | 14 | TRBJ1-2 | TRBV6-5 | TGTGCCAGCAGTAAACTGGGCTCAAACTATGGCTACACCTTC | CASSKLGSNYGYTF
. | . | 13 | TRBJ1-2 | TRBV9 | TGTGCCAGCAGCGTAAATCATGGGTATGGCTACACCTTC | CASSVNHGYGYTF
. | . | 13 | TRBJ2-5 | TRBV5-1 | TGCGCCAGCAGCTATGGCGGGTGGGAGACCCAGTACTTC | CASSYGGWETQYF
. | . | 13 | TRBJ2-5 | TRBV19 | TGTGCCAGTAGTATAGATGGGGGAGAGACCCAGTACTTC | CASSIDGGETQYF
TRBD2 | . | 15 | TRBJ2-1 | TRBV5-6 | TGTGCCGCGTCCTTAGCGGGAGGGCCCTACAATGAGCAGTTCTTC | CAASLAGGPYNEQFF
. | . | 14 | TRBJ1-5 | TRBV6-1 | TGTGCCAGCAGTCCGAGGGGTACGGATCAGCCCCAGCATTTT | CASSPRGTDQPQHF
. | . | 15 | TRBJ1-2 | TRBV4-3 | TGCGCCAGCAGCCAAGAGCTAGGCAGGAACTATGGCTACACCTTC | CASSQELGRNYGYTF
. | . | 16 | TRBJ1-3 | TRBV5-5 | TGTGCCAGCAGCTTGGCCGGCGCAAGCTCTGGAAACACCATATATTTT | CASSLAGASSGNTIYF
. | . | 14 | TRBJ1-4 | TRBV19 | TGTGCCAGTAGTCCGGGTCCGGGCGGGGAAAAACTGTTTTTT | CASSPGPGGEKLFF
TRBD2 | . | 16 | TRBJ2-3 | TRBV4-1 | TGCGCCAGCAGCCAAGCCGGACTAGCGGGGGGCTTAGGGGAGTATTTT | CASSQAGLAGGLGEYF
TRBD1 | . | 18 | TRBJ1-1 | TRBV6-1 | TGTGCCAGCAGTGAAGACGACCGGACAGGGGAATTTAGAACTGAAGCTTTCTTT | CASSEDDRTGEFRTEAFF
TRBD1 | . | 17 | TRBJ1-4 | TRBV18 | TGTGCCAGCTCACCAGGACAGGGGCTTCTCGGATATGAAAAACTGTTTTTT | CASSPGQGLLGYEKLFF
TRBD1 | . | 17 | TRBJ1-2 | TRBV28 | TGTGCCAGCAGTTTAAACACAGGGGCGTCTGGGAACTATGGCTACACCTTC | CASSLNTGASGNYGYTF
TRBD2 | . | 15 | TRBJ2-5 | TRBV5-1 | TGCGCCAGCAGCCCGACTAGCGGGAGTAAAGAGACCCAGTACTTC | CASSPTSGSKETQYF
TRBD1 | once | 13 | TRBJ2-7 | TRBV18 | TGTGCCAGCTCACCACCGACAGGGGTCGAGCAGTACTTC | CASSPPTGVEQYF
. | once | 15 | TRBJ2-7 | TRBV4-3 | TGCGCCAGCAGCCAGGAAGTTGGGTCCGAGGTCGAGCAGTACTTC | CASSQEVGSEVEQYF
. | once | 14 | TRBJ1-2 | TRBV5-4 | TGTGCCAGCAGCTTGGATCCGGGAAACTATGGCTACACCTTC | CASSLDPGNYGYTF
. | . | 11 | TRBJ1-4 | TRBV18 | TGTGCCAGCTCACCGGGGGAAAAACTGTTTTTT | CASSPGEKLFF
TRBD1 | once | 13 | TRBJ2-3 | TRBV2 | TGTGCCAGCAAGGGACAGGGCACAGATACGCAGTATTTT | CASKGQGTDTQYF
TRBD2 | . | 15 | TRBJ2-6 | TRBV7-8 | TGTGCCAGCAGCGCTAGCGGTTCTGGGGCCAACGTCCTGACTTTC | CASSASGSGANVLTF
. | . | 14 | TRBJ2-3 | TRBV5-1 | TGCGCCAGCAGCTACGGGCAAGCCACAGATACGCAGTATTTT | CASSYGQATDTQYF
TRBD1 | . | 19 | TRBJ2-1 | TRBV5-1 | TGCGCCAGCAGCTTGACCGGGACAGCCCCATTCGAGCGTCACAATGAGCAGTTCTTC | CASSLTGTAPFERHNEQFF
. | . | 15 | TRBJ2-6 | TRBV19 | TGTGCCAGTATTCGAGGAGGGCCTGGGGCCAACGTCCTGACTTTC | CASIRGGPGANVLTF
TRBD1 | . | 18 | TRBJ1-5 | TRBV19 | TGTGCCAGTAGTACCGGGACAGGGGCCCATCGTGGCAATCAGCCCCAGCATTTT | CASSTGTGAHRGNQPQHF
. | . | 15 | TRBJ2-5 | TRBV2 | TGTGCCAGCAGTGGCGACAGGCCTGACAGCGAGACCCAGTACTTC | CASSGDRPDSETQYF
. | . | 15 | TRBJ2-3 | TRBV15 | TGTGCCACGTCCGCTCTTTTATCGTTGACAGATACGCAGTATTTT | CATSALLSLTDTQYF
. | few | 13 | TRBJ2-7 | TRBV2 | TGTGCCAGCAGTTGGGACACCTCCTACGAGCAGTACTTC | CASSWDTSYEQYF
TRBD2 | . | 15 | TRBJ2-5 | TRBV9 | TGTGCCAGCAGCGTAGGGCGGGGGGGTCGAGAGACCCAGTACTTC | CASSVGRGGRETQYF
. | . | 17 | TRBJ2-7 | TRBV7-9 | TGTGCCAGCAGCTTAGCTTATGAGGGTGGCAGGGGAGGAGAGCAGTACTTC | CASSLAYEGGRGGEQYF
. | . | 14 | TRBJ2-5 | TRBV11-2 | TGTGCCAGCAGCTTAGGGTCAGTCGTCGAGACCCAGTACTTC | CASSLGSVVETQYF
. | . | 14 | TRBJ1-6 | TRBV6-5 | TGTGCCAGCAGTTACATAGGAGAGAATTCACCCCTCCACTTT | CASSYIGENSPLHF
. | . | 15 | TRBJ1-4 | TRBV4-1 | TGCGCCAGCAGCCATGAGGGGTCTACTAATGAAAAACTGTTTTTT | CASSHEGSTNEKLFF
. | . | 14 | TRBJ2-5 | TRBV19 | TGTGCCAGTAGTATCCTAGTCGGACAGGAGACCCAGTACTTC | CASSILVGQETQYF
TRBD2 | . | 21 | TRBJ2-1 | TRBV10-3 | TGTGCCATCAGTGAGTCGTCCGGGACTAGCGGGCCTACGAGCTCCTACAATGAGCAGTTCTTC | CAISESSGTSGPTSSYNEQFF
TRBD1 | . | 15 | TRBJ1-1 | TRBV18 | TGTGCCAGCTCGTGGGGACAGGGGGGGAACACTGAAGCTTTCTTT | CASSWGQGGNTEAFF
. | . | 16 | TRBJ1-2 | TRBV18 | TGTGCCAGCTCACCGCCCGGTGATCCGCGTTTCGGGGGCTACACCTTC | CASSPPGDPRFGGYTF
. | . | 15 | TRBJ2-7 | TRBV27 | TGTGCCAGCAGACCATATCGGGGTATCGTCTACGAGCAGTACTTC | CASRPYRGIVYEQYF
TRBD2 | . | 15 | TRBJ2-7 | TRBV9 | TGTGCCAGCAGCGTAGAAATCGGGGGGTACTACGAGCAGTACTTC | CASSVEIGGYYEQYF
TRBD1 | . | 16 | TRBJ1-4 | TRBV27 | TGTGCCAGCAGTTCACCAACAGGGGTGGTGGATGAAAAACTGTTTTTT | CASSSPTGVVDEKLFF
TRBD1 | . | 15 | TRBJ1-6 | TRBV6-5 | TGTGCCAGCAGTTACTACGGGACAGGCGATTCACCCCTCCACTTT | CASSYYGTGDSPLHF